A single T cell receptor (beta chain) is shown here with its context. TCRdb re-derived calls from the PCR reads in MiXCR, one entry per CDR3 protein. Of just under 650,000 distinct CDR3 sequences in the sample, 15% to 20% are singletons; the top ten hold roughly 0.83%. The data originate from a study of molecular identifiers for immune sequencing clone quantification. Libraries of naive CD8 cells were prepared from 20,000 to 1,000,000 sorted cells using 10%, 30% or 50% RNA. The V gene's germline CDR1 is SGHVS and CDR2 FNYEAQ. The CDR3 spans 14 residues. V gave up 0 bases and J gave up 11 bases, with 14 bases separating them.

The receptor's source is a human donor in good health. Some libraries in this study had Jurkat cell RNA spiked in. The J gene is TRBJ2-1, the V gene TRBV7-6, with D possibly TRBD1 on 6 matching bases. The sequencing sample was made of naive CD8+ T cells from blood, with Jurkat cell RNA spiked in. The subset denotes: FACS-sorted CD8+CD4-CCR7+CD45RA+ naive T cells. The CDR3 DNA sequence: TGTGCCAGCAGCTTAGCGCCGCTGGGGGACAAGCAGTTCTTC. Protein sequence: CASSLAPLGDKQFF. The full variable domain, in which reference TRBV7-6 and TRBJ2-1 provide the parts outside the CDR3, is GAGVSQSPRYKVTKRGQDVALRCDPISGHVSLYWYRQALGQGPEFLTYFNYEAQQDKSGLPNDRFSAERPEGSISTLTIQRTEQRDSAMYRCASSLAPLGDKQFFGPGTRLTVL.